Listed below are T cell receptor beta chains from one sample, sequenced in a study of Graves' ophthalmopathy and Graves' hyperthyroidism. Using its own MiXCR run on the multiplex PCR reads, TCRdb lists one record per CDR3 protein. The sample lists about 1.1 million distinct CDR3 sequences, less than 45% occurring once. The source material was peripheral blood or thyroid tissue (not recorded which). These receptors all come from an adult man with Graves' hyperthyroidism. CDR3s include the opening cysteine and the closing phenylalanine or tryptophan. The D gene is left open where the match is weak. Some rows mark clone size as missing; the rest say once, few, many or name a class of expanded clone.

cdr3_aa: CASSLPDREVPEAFF
cdr3_nt: TGTGCCAGCAGCTTGCCAGACAGGGAGGTACCTGAAGCTTTCTTT
j_call: TRBJ1-1
d_call: TRBD1
clone_size: many
v_call: TRBV7-9

cdr3_aa: CASSFQRHYGYTF
cdr3_nt: TGTGCCAGCAGTTTCCAGAGACACTATGGCTACACCTTC
j_call: TRBJ1-2
d_call: -
clone_size: -
v_call: TRBV28

cdr3_aa: CASRGVGVGQPQHF
cdr3_nt: TGTGCCAGCAGAGGGGTGGGGGTTGGTCAGCCCCAGCATTTT
j_call: TRBJ1-5
d_call: -
clone_size: few
v_call: TRBV7-2

cdr3_aa: CASSQTTLSNQPQHF
cdr3_nt: TGCGCCAGCAGCCAAACCACACTAAGCAATCAGCCCCAGCATTTT
j_call: TRBJ1-5
d_call: -
clone_size: many
v_call: TRBV4-3

cdr3_aa: CSAIRDRGLYEQYF
cdr3_nt: TGCAGTGCGATCCGGGACAGGGGTCTTTATGAGCAGTACTTC
j_call: TRBJ2-7
d_call: TRBD1
clone_size: -
v_call: TRBV20-1

cdr3_aa: CASRVTGGAGNEQYF
cdr3_nt: TGTGCCAGCAGGGTAACAGGGGGCGCAGGCAACGAGCAGTACTTC
j_call: TRBJ2-7
d_call: TRBD1
clone_size: -
v_call: TRBV12-3/TRBV12-4

cdr3_aa: CASSLWGSEMGYTF
cdr3_nt: TGTGCCAGCAGCTTGTGGGGGTCCGAGATGGGCTACACCTTC
j_call: TRBJ1-2
d_call: -
clone_size: -
v_call: TRBV7-9

cdr3_aa: CASSAPRVSYEQYF
cdr3_nt: TGTGCCAGCAGTGCTCCGCGCGTCTCCTACGAGCAGTACTTC
j_call: TRBJ2-7
d_call: -
clone_size: -
v_call: TRBV19

cdr3_aa: CASRLPGDTFETQYF
cdr3_nt: TGTGCCAGCAGGTTGCCGGGGGATACATTTGAGACCCAGTACTTC
j_call: TRBJ2-5
d_call: -
clone_size: -
v_call: TRBV12-3/TRBV12-4

cdr3_aa: CASSVGGQGVFGANVLTF
cdr3_nt: TGTGCCAGCAGCGTAGGGGGACAGGGAGTCTTTGGGGCCAACGTCCTGACTTTC
j_call: TRBJ2-6
d_call: TRBD1
clone_size: many
v_call: TRBV9

cdr3_aa: CASSRQGAKGYNEQFF
cdr3_nt: TGTGCCAGCAGCAGACAGGGGGCGAAGGGCTACAATGAGCAGTTCTTC
j_call: TRBJ2-1
d_call: TRBD1
clone_size: -
v_call: TRBV27

cdr3_aa: CAISPSRESETQYF
cdr3_nt: TGTGCCATCAGCCCCTCTAGGGAGTCGGAGACCCAGTACTTC
j_call: TRBJ2-5
d_call: -
clone_size: -
v_call: TRBV10-3

cdr3_aa: CASSLAGAGGPYEQYF
cdr3_nt: TGTGCCAGCAGCTTGGCCGGAGCGGGAGGGCCGTACGAGCAGTACTTC
j_call: TRBJ2-7
d_call: TRBD2
clone_size: many
v_call: TRBV5-6

cdr3_aa: CSVEMWDTQYF
cdr3_nt: TGCAGCGTTGAGATGTGGGATACGCAGTATTTT
j_call: TRBJ2-3
d_call: -
clone_size: few
v_call: TRBV29-1

cdr3_aa: CASSSSQGWAFF
cdr3_nt: TGTGCCAGCAGCTCCTCGCAGGGATGGGCTTTCTTT
j_call: TRBJ1-1
d_call: -
clone_size: -
v_call: TRBV7-6

cdr3_aa: CASSLVRLAGTGELFF
cdr3_nt: TGTGCCAGCAGCTTAGTAAGACTAGCGGGGACCGGGGAGCTGTTTTTT
j_call: TRBJ2-2
d_call: TRBD2
clone_size: -
v_call: TRBV7-8

cdr3_aa: CAISDAGQGFYEQYF
cdr3_nt: TGTGCCATCAGTGATGCGGGACAGGGGTTCTACGAGCAGTACTTC
j_call: TRBJ2-7
d_call: TRBD1
clone_size: many
v_call: TRBV10-3

cdr3_aa: CATSRGNTGAFF
cdr3_nt: TGTGCCACCAGCAGGGGTAACACGGGAGCTTTCTTT
j_call: TRBJ1-1
d_call: -
clone_size: -
v_call: TRBV15

cdr3_aa: CASSSPGSYYNSPLHF
cdr3_nt: TGTGCCAGCAGCTCCCCAGGGTCTTACTATAATTCACCCCTCCACTTT
j_call: TRBJ1-6
d_call: -
clone_size: many
v_call: TRBV7-2

cdr3_aa: CASSLRTGPATNEKLFF
cdr3_nt: TGTGCCAGCAGCTTAAGGACAGGGCCCGCAACTAATGAAAAACTGTTTTTT
j_call: TRBJ1-4
d_call: TRBD1
clone_size: -
v_call: TRBV7-8

cdr3_aa: CASSPTPGEKLFF
cdr3_nt: TGTGCCAGCAGCCCCACACCAGGTGAAAAACTGTTTTTT
j_call: TRBJ1-4
d_call: -
clone_size: many
v_call: TRBV7-9

cdr3_aa: CASSQRTGTHSPLHF
cdr3_nt: TGTGCCAGCAGTCAGAGGACAGGGACGCATTCACCCCTCCACTTT
j_call: TRBJ1-6
d_call: TRBD1
clone_size: few
v_call: TRBV10-3

cdr3_aa: CASSLGPGQTPEQYF
cdr3_nt: TGTGCCAGCAGCCTAGGGCCGGGACAGACCCCCGAGCAGTACTTC
j_call: TRBJ2-7
d_call: TRBD1
clone_size: -
v_call: TRBV7-2

cdr3_aa: CSVVAGTDTQYF
cdr3_nt: TGCAGCGTTGTGGCAGGCACAGATACGCAGTATTTT
j_call: TRBJ2-3
d_call: -
clone_size: many
v_call: TRBV29-1

cdr3_aa: CASRSSGTQWEQYF
cdr3_nt: TGTGCCAGCAGGTCCAGTGGGACACAATGGGAGCAGTACTTC
j_call: TRBJ2-7
d_call: -
clone_size: -
v_call: TRBV7-2

cdr3_aa: CASSVSGGSGAGELFF
cdr3_nt: TGTGCCAGCAGCGTCTCTGGGGGCTCCGGGGCCGGGGAGCTGTTTTTT
j_call: TRBJ2-2
d_call: -
clone_size: few
v_call: TRBV6-5

cdr3_aa: CASRQPGELFF
cdr3_nt: TGTGCCAGCAGGCAACCAGGGGAGCTGTTTTTT
j_call: TRBJ2-2
d_call: -
clone_size: -
v_call: TRBV7-9

cdr3_aa: CASSQEGVQGSTEAFF
cdr3_nt: TGCGCCAGCAGCCAAGAAGGGGTGCAGGGATCCACTGAAGCTTTCTTT
j_call: TRBJ1-1
d_call: -
clone_size: few
v_call: TRBV4-3

cdr3_aa: CSARKTGNRGEKLFF
cdr3_nt: TGCAGTGCTAGAAAGACAGGGAACAGGGGTGAAAAACTGTTTTTT
j_call: TRBJ1-4
d_call: TRBD1
clone_size: once
v_call: TRBV20-1

cdr3_aa: CASSLGLGHYEQYF
cdr3_nt: TGTGCCAGCAGCTTAGGTTTAGGGCACTACGAGCAGTACTTC
j_call: TRBJ2-7
d_call: -
clone_size: -
v_call: TRBV11-2